The clone carrying this T cell receptor beta chain was detected only once. Its antigen is undetermined. The V gene's germline CDR1 is LNHDA and CDR2 SQIVND (reference sequence). The ends lost 1 base at V and 4 bases at J; junction bases unmatched: 8. CDR3 length: 16 amino acids. The time point here: late/post reinfection, 12 to 24 weeks after detection. No in vitro expansion preceded TCR sequencing of the sorted cells. This specimen belongs to a study of memory CD8 T cells in hepatitis C reinfection. About the research overall: Late or post reinfection samples were taken 12 to 24 weeks after detection. Points from the study as a whole: With roughly five donors, public clonotype conclusions could not be definitive.

Clones were read by immunoSEQ multiplex PCR, and TCRdb kept only the in-frame ones, dropping some. The sample has approximately 46,000 clones, 89% seen once; the top ten hold roughly 0.7%. This sequence originates from a man aged 18 to 35 with hepatitis C virus infection. The genes are TRBV19 and TRBJ1-1, with 8 positions matching TRBD1. Material for sequencing was naive CD8+ T cells sorted from blood. CDR3 region: CASSIGTRGTGTEAFF. In DNA form, the CDR3 reads TGTGCCAGTAGTATAGGGACCAGGGGGACAGGCACTGAAGCTTTCTTT.